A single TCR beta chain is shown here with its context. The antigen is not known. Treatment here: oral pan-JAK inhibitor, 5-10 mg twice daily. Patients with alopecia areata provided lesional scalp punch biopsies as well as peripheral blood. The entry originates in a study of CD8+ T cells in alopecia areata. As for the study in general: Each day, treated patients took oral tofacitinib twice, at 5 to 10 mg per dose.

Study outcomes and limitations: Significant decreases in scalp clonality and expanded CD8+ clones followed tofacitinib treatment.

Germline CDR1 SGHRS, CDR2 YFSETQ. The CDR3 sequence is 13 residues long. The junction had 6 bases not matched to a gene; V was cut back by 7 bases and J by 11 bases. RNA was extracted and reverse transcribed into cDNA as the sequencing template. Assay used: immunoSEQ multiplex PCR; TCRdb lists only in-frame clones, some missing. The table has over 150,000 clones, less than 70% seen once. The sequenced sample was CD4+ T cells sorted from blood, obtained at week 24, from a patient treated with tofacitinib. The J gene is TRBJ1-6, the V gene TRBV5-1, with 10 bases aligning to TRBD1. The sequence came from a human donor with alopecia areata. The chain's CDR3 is CASAGTGAPPLHF. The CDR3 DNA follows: TGCGCCAGCGCCGGGACAGGGGCACCACCCCTCCACTTT.